This T cell receptor (beta chain) was identified during a study of shared clonotypes between healthy human individuals. CD45RO-negative, CCR7-selected cells formed the naive CD8 fraction, which excluded terminally differentiated effector memory CD45RA+ cells. Profiled with immunoSEQ multiplex PCR; TCRdb holds only in-frame clones, not every one. Of about 1,800,000 clones listed, roughly 94% were seen once; the top ten hold around 1.2%. This CDR3 comprises 14 residues. J gave up 8 bases and V 2 bases, and 7 bases lay outside the gene matches. Germline V lookup: CDR1 SGHRS, CDR2 YFSETQ. The chain has TRBV5-1 and TRBJ2-1, with TRBD1 matching over 7 bases. This sequence originates from a man between 18 and 29 years old in good health. The sample consisted of naive CD8+ T cells sorted from blood. The CDR3 bases are TGCGCCAGCAGCTTCTTAGACAGGGTACATGAGCAGTTCTTC. It is translated as CASSFLDRVHEQFF.